This T cell receptor beta chain was documented in a study of neurological immune-mediated disorders. This clonotype was found many times. One entry per CDR3 protein results from TCRdb running MiXCR on the 5' RACE reads. The sample lists tens of thousands of distinct CDR3 sequences, less than 20% seen once, with almost 5% in the top ten. Specified time point: technical triplicate 3. Sequenced sample: CD4+ T cells from blood. The sequence derives from a female donor with HTLV-1-associated myelopathy (HAM/TSP).

CDR3 coding DNA: TGCAGTGCTAGAGCGGATAGCACAGATACGCAGTATTTT. Its protein product is CSARADSTDTQYF. The chain carries TRBV20-1 and TRBJ2-3; D unresolved. Germline-derived CDR1 and CDR2 are DFQATT and SNEGSKA (reference sequence). This CDR3 contains 13 residues. The germline V and J ends were trimmed by 1 base and 0 bases, with 5 bases remaining between them.